This paragraph reports one T cell receptor (beta chain). The sample originates from a study of T cells after posttransplantation cyclophosphamide. This CDR3 is built from 17 residues. Per germline, CDR1 ENHRY and CDR2 SYGVKD. Trimming cost V 6 bases and J 3 bases; bases outside gene matches: 13. Only in-frame clones appear in the TCRdb table, and some are missing; sequencing was by immunoSEQ multiplex PCR. The table lists about 40,000 clones, 90% of them singletons. Treatment was busulfan-fludarabine conditioning, a marrow graft, and cyclophosphamide on days +3 and +4. Sequences were derived from PBMCs, sampled just over 60 days after allogeneic stem cell transplant with posttransplant cyclophosphamide. This receptor was identified in a male patient aged 60-70 years who received an allogeneic stem cell transplant from a related donor and was CMV-positive. Some T cells may arise from the graft donor. The chain has TRBV10-3 and TRBJ1-5; 8 bases line up with TRBD1. CDR3 sequence: CAISAGPGQDTNQPQHF. The CDR3 DNA sequence: TGTGCCATCAGCGCGGGACCGGGACAGGACACCAATCAGCCCCAGCATTTT.